This T cell receptor (beta chain) was sequenced during a study of shared clonotypes between healthy human individuals. The study, taken as a whole, reports: Rarefaction curves obtained for sorted subsets showed sequencing incomplete despite large depth.

Germline CDR1 is LNHNV and CDR2 is YYDKDF (reference sequence). This CDR3 is 16 amino acids long. V lost 8 bases, J lost 0 bases, and 13 bases stayed unmatched. Each subset's genomic DNA was shared equally among a number of immunoSEQ plates. This table comes from immunoSEQ multiplex PCR, and its TCRdb copy is limited to in-frame clones, with some not included. The table lists a few million clones, around nine tenths of them singletons. To note about this clone: Its antigen is undetermined.

The sequenced sample consisted of naive CD4+ T cells sorted from blood. Subset specified: CD45RA+ positively selected. V and J are TRBV15 and TRBJ2-7; TRBD1 aligns across 7 bases. The sequence derives from a man aged 18 to 29 in good health. CDR3 in DNA: TGTGCCACCGGCAAAAGAGGGGGCTTAAGCTCCTACGAGCAGTACTTC. This translates into CATGKRGGLSSYEQYF.